This is a list of T cell receptor beta chains from one sample in a study of T-cell memory formation after mild COVID-19. TCRdb reprocessed the 5' RACE reads via MiXCR and lists one record per CDR3 protein. The sample includes around 250,000 distinct CDR3 sequences, roughly 17% of them seen just once. The sample consisted of PBMCs or a T cell subset sorted from them (not recorded which). Source of these receptors: a young man who had mild COVID-19 (a few samples of this study predate the infection). Cell type and time point are not known. The CDR3 runs from the conserved cysteine through the conserved F or W. A D gene is named only where the DNA matches it firmly. The size entry is marked missing in some rows and otherwise reads once, few, many or a size class.

d_gene	v_gene	abundance	j_gene	CDR3nt	CDR3aa
TRBD2	TRBV7-6	-	TRBJ2-2	TGTGCCAGCAGCTTAGGGATAGGACTAGCGGGGGGCCCGACCGATAACACCGGGGAGCTGTTTTTT	CASSLGIGLAGGPTDNTGELFF
TRBD1	TRBV7-9	once	TRBJ2-3	TGTGCCAGCAGCCGCGGACAGGCACTGGCCCACTTGGATACGCAGTATTTT	CASSRGQALAHLDTQYF
TRBD1	TRBV6-5	few	TRBJ1-6	TGTGCCAGCAGGACAGGGTCCTATAATTCACCCCTCCACTTT	CASRTGSYNSPLHF
-	TRBV4-2	few	TRBJ2-5	TGTGCCAGCAGCCAAGACTGGGGAGGGACCCAGTACTTC	CASSQDWGGTQYF
TRBD2	TRBV4-2	-	TRBJ2-1	TGTGCCAGCAGCCCGCGAGGACTAGCGGCCAATGAGCAGTTCTTC	CASSPRGLAANEQFF
-	TRBV20-1	-	TRBJ2-1	TGCAGTGCTAGGGCCGGAGTGACTGGTGAGCAGTTCTTC	CSARAGVTGEQFF
TRBD1	TRBV4-1	few	TRBJ2-7	TGCGCCAGCAGCCAACTGGACAGGGGAGCCTACGAGCAGTACTTC	CASSQLDRGAYEQYF
-	TRBV5-6	-	TRBJ1-2	TGTGCCAGCAGCTTAGGACGGAATCATGGCTACACCTTC	CASSLGRNHGYTF
-	TRBV6-1	few	TRBJ1-5	TGTGCCAGCAGTGAAGGTGGGACGGTAACCCCCCCCTCGCATTTT	CASSEGGTVTPPSHF
TRBD1	TRBV7-3	-	TRBJ1-6	TGTGCCAGCAGCTTAGCGGGACAGGGGTTTTCACCCCTCCACTTT	CASSLAGQGFSPLHF
-	TRBV4-2	many	TRBJ2-1	TGTGCCAGCAGCCAAGATGGGGTGGGGCTACAGCAGTTCTTC	CASSQDGVGLQQFF
-	TRBV2	-	TRBJ2-2	TGTGCCAGCAGTGGGCAGCTTCCCGGGGAGCTGTTTTTT	CASSGQLPGELFF
-	TRBV15	many	TRBJ1-5	TGTGCCACCAGCCGACCCCCCCTACAGGGAATAGGTCAGCCCCAGCATTTT	CATSRPPLQGIGQPQHF
-	TRBV4-3	few	TRBJ2-4	TGCGCCAGCAGCCAAAGTACTCACGCCGGGACCCGCGGCATTCAGTACTTC	CASSQSTHAGTRGIQYF
-	TRBV4-3	-	TRBJ1-4	TGCGCCAGCAGCCATGGAACCCAGGAGCGGGAAAAACTGTTTTTT	CASSHGTQEREKLFF
-	TRBV11-1	-	TRBJ2-3	TGTGCCAGCAGCGCCCTTCCCGGTGAGCGAGGAACAGATACGCAGTATTTT	CASSALPGERGTDTQYF
TRBD1	TRBV12-3/TRBV12-4	few	TRBJ2-4	TGTGCCAGCAGTTTTGGACAGGGGAGGGACATTCAGTACTTC	CASSFGQGRDIQYF
TRBD1	TRBV27	-	TRBJ1-6	TGTGCCAGCAGTTTATCGACAGGGTGGAATTCACCCCTCCACTTT	CASSLSTGWNSPLHF
TRBD2	TRBV2	-	TRBJ2-3	TGTGCCAGCAGGGCGGGAGAAGGAGATACGCAGTATTTT	CASRAGEGDTQYF
TRBD1	TRBV7-2	few	TRBJ2-7	TGTGCCAGCAGCGAGGACAGGCCCCCTAAGGAGCAGTACTTC	CASSEDRPPKEQYF
-	TRBV25-1	-	TRBJ2-1	TGTGCCAGCAGTGACCATGGAAATGAGCAGTTCTTC	CASSDHGNEQFF
-	TRBV27	few	TRBJ1-2	TGTGCCAGCAGTTCTTTGGGCCCCGTGAGCTATGGCTACACCTTC	CASSSLGPVSYGYTF
-	TRBV5-1	-	TRBJ1-2	TGCGCCAGCAGCTTCGCAGAGTTCTATGGCTACACCTTC	CASSFAEFYGYTF
-	TRBV6-6	-	TRBJ2-2	TGTGCCAGCAGTTATCCCTCTGGACCTATTACCGGGGAGCTGTTTTTT	CASSYPSGPITGELFF
-	TRBV7-6	-	TRBJ1-1	TGTGCCAGCAGCTTAGCCCCGAGCCTGAACACTGAAGCTTTCTTT	CASSLAPSLNTEAFF
-	TRBV9	many	TRBJ2-7	TGTGCCAGCAGCGTAGCAGGGGTCGGCGAGCAGTACTTC	CASSVAGVGEQYF
-	TRBV12-3/TRBV12-4	-	TRBJ1-2	TGTGCCAGCACCCCGCGCGCAGGGCCTACTAACTATGGCTACACCTTC	CASTPRAGPTNYGYTF
-	TRBV29-1	few	TRBJ2-7	TGCAGCGCCCAGGGTCGTCCCAACGAGCAGTACTTC	CSAQGRPNEQYF
TRBD2	TRBV3-1	-	TRBJ2-3	TGTGCCAGCAGCCTCCACGCGGGGGAGGGGCAGTATTTT	CASSLHAGEGQYF
-	TRBV7-8	many	TRBJ2-3	TGTGCCAGCAGCTTAGCGGACTTTAACACAGATACGCAGTATTTT	CASSLADFNTDTQYF
-	TRBV7-2	-	TRBJ2-3	TGTGCCAGCAGCGTCCATACGCAGTATTTT	CASSVHTQYF
TRBD2	TRBV7-3	few	TRBJ2-3	TGTGCCAGCAGCTTAGGGACTAGCCCGCCAGATACGCAGTATTTT	CASSLGTSPPDTQYF
-	TRBV5-6	few	TRBJ1-2	TGTGCCAGCAGCTTGGCCTTGGAGGGATTGGGCTATGGCTACACCTTC	CASSLALEGLGYGYTF